Sequencing of this T cell receptor (beta chain) was carried out in a study of blood T cell repertoires in COVID-19. As handled by the study authors: How many nucleated cells were present was estimated from reference gene primer amplification. Here immunoSEQ multiplex PCR was the method, and the copy in TCRdb shows in-frame clones only, minus some. The V and J calls and clone size come from that table; D and trimming were worked out from the DNA. Among fewer than 400,000 clones listed, over 85% were seen once. V lost 4 bases and J lost 3, with 16 bases in between. This CDR3 comprises 15 residues. Looked up from germline, CDR1 is MGHRA and CDR2 is YSYEKL. Those enrolled, adults aged about 18 to 95 years, came from 25 or so US areas. Recovered status applied to Cohort 3 donors who had two consecutive negative PCRs. It also applied to those with clearance or with symptom resolution.

The chain is built from TRBV4-1 and TRBJ2-7; D may be TRBD2 (6 bases). Sequencing was carried out using PBMCs or T cells enriched from blood (not recorded which). The receptor was isolated from a woman aged 25-40 years who had recovered from COVID-19. CDR3 bases: TGCGCCAGCAGCCCCCCGACGGCGGAGGGCTACGAGCAGTACTTC. Protein: CASSPPTAEGYEQYF.